Below, 14 T cell receptor beta chains from the same sample are listed, as sequenced in a study of blood T cell repertoires in COVID-19. Produced via immunoSEQ multiplex PCR; TCRdb's table is partial and in-frame only. The table has some 220,000 clones, around 83% seen once; the top ten hold less than 6%. Sequencing was carried out using peripheral blood. Source of these receptors: a woman in her 70s with COVID-19, enrolled during active disease.

The chain couples TRBV3-1 (or the pseudogene TRBV3-2) to TRBJ2-3, with 9 bases aligning to TRBD2. After removal of 3 bases from V and 8 bases from J, the junction contained 12 bases not matched to a gene. The CDR3 runs 16 residues. Germline CDR1 LGHDT, CDR2 YNNKEL (reference sequence). CDR3 nucleotides: TGTGCCAGCAGCCACATAGTTAGCGGGAGATTAAGTACGCAGTATTTT. Translated: CASSHIVSGRLSTQYF.

The V and J genes are TRBV12-3 or TRBV12-4 and TRBJ1-5; 8 nucleotides line up with TRBD1. The V segment lost 7 bases and the J segment 5 bases; nucleotides outside the gene matches: 4. The CDR3 spans 13 residues. This CDR3 reads CASMGRGHQPQHF. In DNA form, the CDR3 reads TGTGCCAGCATGGGCAGGGGGCATCAGCCCCAGCATTTT.

V usage is TRBV4-3 and J usage is TRBJ1-3; D gene uncertain. The CDR3 spans 17 residues. V lost 1 base to trimming and J lost 0 bases, with 13 bases between them. Germline loops: CDR1 LGHNA, CDR2 YSLEER. The CDR3 loop reads CASSQASGPSSGNTIYF. In DNA form, the CDR3 reads TGCGCCAGCAGCCAAGCATCGGGTCCCAGCTCTGGAAACACCATATATTTT.

V usage is TRBV2 and J usage is TRBJ1-2, with a possible D match to TRBD1 (5 bases). This CDR3 has 15 amino acids. The V gene lost 6 bases and the J gene lost 0 bases, with 14 bases spanning the gap. Per the germline V gene, CDR1 is SNHLY and CDR2 is FYNNEI. CDR3: CASRIRDSTNYGYTF. CDR3 bases: TGTGCCAGCAGGATCCGGGACTCCACTAACTATGGCTACACCTTC.

The genes are TRBV5-1 and TRBJ1-2; D is ambiguous. Trimming removed 1 base from V and 1 base from J, with 11 bases in between. This CDR3 has 15 residues. Germline V lookup: CDR1 SGHRS, CDR2 YFSETQ. This chain's CDR3 is CASSLTTTVNYGYTF. The CDR3 region has the DNA TGCGCCAGCAGCTTGACGACCACAGTTAACTATGGCTACACCTTC.

J is TRBJ1-2 and V is TRBV3-1 (or the pseudogene TRBV3-2); D not certain. Trimming cost V 1 base and J 8 bases, with 11 bases left between them. Looked up from germline, CDR1 is LGHDT and CDR2 is YNNKEL (reference sequence). CDR3 length equals 13 residues. CDR3 sequence reads: CASSQVSSGGYTF. The CDR3 DNA reads as TGTGCCAGCAGCCAAGTCAGCTCAGGAGGCTACACCTTC.

V is TRBV27 and J is TRBJ1-6; D perhaps matches TRBD1 (5 bases). Germline V gene lookup returns CDR1 MNHEY and CDR2 SMNVEV (reference sequence). V was trimmed by 6 bases and J by 6 bases, leaving 30 bases between them. CDR3 length: 20 amino acids. The DNA for the CDR3 is TGTGCCAGCAGCGCCAGATCTCTAATAATGACAGACTCCACTAATTCACCCCTCCACTTT. It is translated as CASSARSLIMTDSTNSPLHF.

The chain combines TRBV3-1 (or the pseudogene TRBV3-2) with TRBJ1-6; D might be TRBD1 (6 bases). Germline CDR1 LGHDT, CDR2 YNNKEL (reference sequence). The V and J ends lost 7 bases and 6 bases respectively, with 13 bases between them. CDR3 length equals 14 residues. CDR3 sequence reads: CASTVGGANSPLHF. CDR3 coding DNA: TGTGCCAGCACTGTGGGGGGGGCTAATTCACCCCTCCACTTT.

The sample holds a few counts of this clone. The chain carries TRBV19 and TRBJ1-3, with D unresolved. Between the trimmed V and J ends, which lost 1 base and 0 bases, there was a span of 10 bases. The CDR3 has 16 residues. Looked up from germline, CDR1 is LNHDA and CDR2 is SQIVND (reference sequence). The CDR3 nucleotides read TGTGCCAGTAGTATAGGACGGGTCAGCTCTGGAAACACCATATATTTT. This translates into CASSIGRVSSGNTIYF.

The rearrangement links TRBV19 to TRBJ1-5, with 9 positions matching TRBD1. This CDR3 has 16 residues. Germline loops: CDR1 LNHDA, CDR2 SQIVND (reference sequence). The junction had 3 bases not matched to a gene; V was cut back by 1 base and J by 2 bases. In DNA, the CDR3 is TGTGCCAGTAGTATAGGGGGGGACAGGGGCAATCAGCCCCAGCATTTT. It codes for CASSIGGDRGNQPQHF.

This sequence joins TRBV10-1 and TRBJ2-7; 10 bases are a match to TRBD1. J lost 3 bases, V lost 4 bases, and 6 bases had no gene match. Germline CDR1 is WNHNN and CDR2 is SYGVQD (reference sequence). The CDR3 has 15 amino acids. This CDR3 is CASSVSGTGVYEQYF. In nucleotides, the CDR3 is TGCGCCAGCAGTGTTTCCGGGACAGGGGTCTACGAGCAGTACTTC.

J is TRBJ1-5 and V is TRBV18; perhaps TRBD1 as D (5 bases). V gave up 3 bases and J gave up 11 bases, with 17 bases separating them. Germline V CDR1 and CDR2: KGHSH, LQKENI. The CDR3 has 14 residues. The CDR3 is CASSPAGTQSAQHF. The CDR3 nucleotides read TGTGCCAGCTCACCGGCAGGGACTCAATCAGCCCAGCATTTT.

The chain employs TRBV4-2 and TRBJ1-1; D is undetermined. With 4 bases removed from V and 4 bases from J, the gap between germline ends came to 22 bases. Germline CDR1 and CDR2: LGHNA and YNFKEQ. The CDR3 totals 17 residues. The CDR3: CASSRTRSGGESTEAFF. The CDR3 DNA reads TGTGCCAGCAGCCGAACAAGAAGCGGTGGGGAATCCACTGAAGCTTTCTTT.

V usage is TRBV6-5 and J usage is TRBJ1-1, with D unclear. The CDR3 is 11 amino acids. Germline V lookup: CDR1 MNHEY, CDR2 SVGAGI. V shed 6 bases and J shed 2 bases, with 4 bases lying between them. This chain's CDR3 is CASRINTEAFF. The DNA of the CDR3 is TGTGCCAGCAGAATAAACACTGAAGCTTTCTTT.